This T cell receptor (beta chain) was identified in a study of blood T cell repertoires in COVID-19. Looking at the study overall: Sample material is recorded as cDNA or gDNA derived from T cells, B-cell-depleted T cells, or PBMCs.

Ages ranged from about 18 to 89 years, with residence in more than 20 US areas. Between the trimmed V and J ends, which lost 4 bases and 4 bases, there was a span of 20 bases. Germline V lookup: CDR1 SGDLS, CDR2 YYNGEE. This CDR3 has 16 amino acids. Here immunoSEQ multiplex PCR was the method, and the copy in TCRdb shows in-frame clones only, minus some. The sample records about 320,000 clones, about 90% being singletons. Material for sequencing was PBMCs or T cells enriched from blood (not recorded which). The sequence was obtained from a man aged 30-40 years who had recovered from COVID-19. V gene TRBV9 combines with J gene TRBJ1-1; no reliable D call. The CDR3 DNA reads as TGTGCCAGCAGCCCCCGAGCTCGAGAACGGGGCACTGAAGCTTTCTTT. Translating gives CASSPRARERGTEAFF.